The text below deals with one TCR beta chain. Its antigen remains unknown. The record originates from a study of cytomegalovirus exposure and HLA in healthy donors. Whole-study findings and limits: Common viral pathogens (according to a later analysis) appeared linked to several of the most significant clusters.

The PCR employed 60 Vbeta primers together with 13 Jbeta primers. Using immunoSEQ multiplex PCR, the repertoire was profiled, and TCRdb retains in-frame clones only, with some absent. The sample holds around 190,000 clones; 75% to 85% are singletons and the top ten take around 14%. The material sequenced was PBMCs. The receptor comes from a woman in her twenties or thirties in good health and CMV-seropositive.

CDR3 DNA: TGTGCCAGCAGCTTGTGGGGACAGGGCAGATACGAGCAGTACTTC. This gives the protein CASSLWGQGRYEQYF. The V call is TRBV5-6, the J call TRBJ2-7; 9 positions agree with TRBD1. Trimming took 1 base from V and 4 from J; bases not matched to a gene: 6. This CDR3 has 15 amino acids. Germline CDR1 is SGHDT and CDR2 is YYEEEE.